These 24 T cell receptor beta chains originate from one sample sequenced in a study of blood T cell repertoires in COVID-19. Some clones are missing from TCRdb's copy, which holds only in-frame ones; the method was immunoSEQ multiplex PCR. The sample carries about 160,000 clones, approximately 80% recorded once. Sequenced sample: peripheral blood. The receptors here all came from a woman of 80 years or more with acute or convalescent COVID-19.

The V and J genes are TRBV4-1 and TRBJ2-2; 7 nucleotides align to TRBD1. Unmatched junction bases numbered 9, after V lost 4 bases and J lost 1 base. The germline gives CDR1 MGHRA, CDR2 YSYEKL. This CDR3 is built from 17 residues. CDR3 in DNA: TGCGCCAGCAGCCTCCAGACAGGGCTCGGGAACACCGGGGAGCTGTTTTTT. It specifies CASSLQTGLGNTGELFF.

This sequence joins TRBV3-1 (or the pseudogene TRBV3-2) and TRBJ1-1; no clear D. Germline CDR1 reads LGHDT; CDR2 reads YNNKEL (reference sequence). Trimming removed 3 bases at V and 5 bases at J, with 10 bases between. The CDR3 totals 13 residues. CDR3 DNA sequence: TGTGCCAGCAGCCACGAGGGTTGGACTGAAGCTTTCTTT. Its protein is CASSHEGWTEAFF.

This chain links TRBV19 with TRBJ2-7, with TRBD2 as a possible D gene (5 bases). CDR3 size: 12 residues. Between the trimmed V and J ends, which lost 9 bases and 3 bases, there was a span of 12 bases. Germline V gene sequence: CDR1 LNHDA, CDR2 SQIVND (reference sequence). The CDR3: CASSNRDYEQYF. CDR3 sequence (DNA): TGTGCCAGCTCAAACCGGGACTACGAGCAGTACTTC.

The chain recombines TRBV5-4 with TRBJ1-2; the match to TRBD1 covers 7 bases. Per the germline V gene, CDR1 is SGHNT and CDR2 is YYREEE (reference sequence). V was pared by 0 bases and J by 2 bases, with 4 bases of the junction left unmatched. The CDR3 is made up of 15 amino acids. The CDR3 DNA is TGTGCCAGCAGCTTGGACAGGGGATGGAACTATGGCTACACCTTC. This sequence encodes CASSLDRGWNYGYTF. Using reference TRBV5-4 and TRBJ1-2 for the parts outside the CDR3, the full variable domain is ETGVTQSPTHLIKTRGQQVTLRCSSQSGHNTVSWYQQALGQGPQFIFQYYREEENGRGNFPPRFSGLQFPNYSSELNVNALELDDSALYLCASSLDRGWNYGYTFGSGTRLTVV.

V is TRBV5-1 and J is TRBJ1-1; 8 bases line up with TRBD1. The CDR3 is 15 amino acids. Trimming removed 3 bases from V and 2 bases from J; junction bases left unmatched: 6. The germline gives CDR1 SGHRS, CDR2 YFSETQ. CDR3 sequence: CASSSWDRRNTEAFF. Here the CDR3 DNA reads TGCGCCAGCAGCTCATGGGACAGGAGAAACACTGAAGCTTTCTTT. The variable domain in full, completed from reference TRBV5-1 and TRBJ1-1, reads KAGVTQTPRYLIKTRGQQVTLSCSPISGHRSVSWYQQTPGQGLQFLFEYFSETQRNKGNFPGRFSGRQFSNSRSEMNVSTLELGDSALYLCASSSWDRRNTEAFFGQGTRLTVV.

The chain combines TRBV5-1 with TRBJ1-2, with a weak D call TRBD1 (5 bases). V was clipped by 5 bases and J by 2 bases, with 10 bases between them. Per germline, CDR1 SGHRS and CDR2 YFSETQ. The CDR3 consists of 13 residues. DNA of the CDR3: TGCGCCAGCAGTCTGGAGGGGAACTATGGCTACACCTTC. It encodes CASSLEGNYGYTF.

The chain joins TRBV11-2 to TRBJ1-6, with 7 bases identical to TRBD1. V gave up 6 bases and J gave up 5 bases; unmatched junction bases: 7. There are 15 residues in the CDR3. The germline CDR1 and CDR2 sequences are SGHAT and FQNNGV. The CDR3 DNA reads as TGTGCCAGCAGACGGGAGGGACAGAATAATTCACCCCTCCACTTT. Translation: CASRREGQNNSPLHF. Full variable domain (remainder filled in from reference TRBV11-2 and TRBJ1-6): EAGVAQSPRYKIIEKRQSVAFWCNPISGHATLYWYQQILGQGPKLLIQFQNNGVVDDSQLPKDRFSAERLKGVDSTLKIQPAKLEDSAVYLCASRREGQNNSPLHFGNGTRLTVT.

This clone was picked up a small number of times. The rearrangement uses TRBV30 and TRBJ2-5; the match to TRBD2 covers 11 bases. The V and J ends lost 2 bases and 0 bases, in that order; junction bases with no gene match: 2. CDR3 length equals 15 residues. Germline V gene sequence: CDR1 GTSNPN, CDR2 SVGIG (reference sequence). This CDR3 is CAWSTGLADQETQYF. In DNA, the CDR3 is TGTGCCTGGAGTACGGGACTAGCGGACCAAGAGACCCAGTACTTC.

The rearrangement links TRBV10-1 to TRBJ1-1; D perhaps matches TRBD1 (6 bases). Trimming cost V 7 bases and J 1 base, with 10 bases left between them. Germline CDR1 is WNHNN and CDR2 is SYGVQD (reference sequence). The CDR3 has 13 amino acids. CDR3 protein: CASKRTANTEAFF. The CDR3 region has the DNA TGCGCCAGCAAGCGGACAGCGAACACTGAAGCTTTCTTT.

This rearrangement joins TRBV5-4 to TRBJ2-7, with 9 bases that match TRBD1. Germline-derived CDR1 and CDR2 are SGHNT and YYREEE (reference sequence). The CDR3 loop spans 14 amino acids. With V trimmed by 0 bases and J by 3 bases, 1 base remained unmatched. The DNA for the CDR3 is TGTGCCAGCAGCTTGGGGGACAGGGTCTACGAGCAGTACTTC. As protein: CASSLGDRVYEQYF.

This clone was counted a few times. The chain recombines TRBV6-5 with TRBJ1-2; tentatively, D is TRBD1 (6 bases). V dropped 4 bases and J dropped 1 base, with 16 bases sitting between them. The length of the CDR3 is 16 residues. Per the germline V gene, CDR1 is MNHEY and CDR2 is SVGAGI. CDR3: CASSSRDNPINYGYTF. The CDR3 nucleotides are TGTGCCAGCAGTTCCCGGGACAATCCCATTAACTATGGCTACACCTTC.

The V and J genes are TRBV18 and TRBJ2-2; 8 bases agree with TRBD1. Germline V gene lookup returns CDR1 KGHSH and CDR2 LQKENI. The CDR3 covers 16 residues. After removal of 3 bases from V and 5 bases from J, the junction contained 8 bases not matched to a gene. CDR3 DNA sequence: TGTGCCAGCTCACCTGCCGGGACAGGATGGACCGGGGAGCTGTTTTTT. As protein: CASSPAGTGWTGELFF.

The V and J genes are TRBV21-1 and TRBJ2-7; the D call of TRBD2 is as the table states it, not checked on the DNA. TRBV21-1 is assigned pseudogene status. CDR3 size: 18 residues. The CDR3 is CASSARRGLAGASYEQYF. The DNA of the CDR3 is TGTGCCAGCAGCGCTCGGAGGGGGCTAGCGGGAGCTTCCTACGAGCAGTACTTC.

The gene calls are TRBV29-1 and TRBJ2-3; TRBD2 agrees at 7 bases. Germline assignment: CDR1 SQVTM and CDR2 ANQGSEA. The CDR3 totals 15 residues. V shed 5 bases and J 3 bases; nucleotides not matched to a gene: 11. This chain's CDR3 is CSVTGGRGRTDTQYF. CDR3 in DNA: TGCAGCGTTACTGGAGGGAGGGGCAGGACAGATACGCAGTATTTT.

The chain combines TRBV11-2 with TRBJ2-5; 10 bases fit TRBD1. Germline V gives CDR1 SGHAT, CDR2 FQNNGV. The CDR3 has 14 residues. The ends lost 5 bases at V and 6 bases at J; junction bases unmatched: 6. The CDR3 protein is CASSTRDRGQTQYF. The CDR3 DNA reads TGTGCCAGCAGCACTCGGGACAGGGGCCAGACCCAGTACTTC.

The V gene is TRBV6-5, the J gene TRBJ1-5; the match to TRBD1 covers 7 bases. This CDR3 region has 14 residues. V lost 6 bases, J lost 3 bases, and 5 bases stayed unmatched. Germline V gene data show CDR1 as MNHEY and CDR2 as SVGAGI. Here the CDR3 reads CASSQQGHNQPQHF. DNA for the CDR3: TGTGCCAGCAGCCAACAGGGGCACAATCAGCCCCAGCATTTT.

The rearrangement joins TRBV11-2 to TRBJ2-1; 7 bases are shared with TRBD2. V lost 5 bases to trimming and J lost 8 bases; unmatched junction nucleotides: 15. Per germline, CDR1 SGHAT and CDR2 FQNNGV. CDR3 size: 16 residues. CDR3 bases: TGTGCCAGCAGCCTTTTAGCGGGTGTAGTGAGCTATGAGCAGTTCTTC. Amino acid sequence: CASSLLAGVVSYEQFF.

The CDR3, as DNA: TGTGCCAGCAGTTACTCTGGCAGGGTGGCTTTCTTT. Its protein product is CASSYSGRVAFF. The V and J genes are TRBV6-5 and TRBJ1-1; possible D gene TRBD1, 5 bases. Per germline, CDR1 MNHEY and CDR2 SVGAGI. The CDR3 sequence is 12 residues long. With 0 bases removed from V and 11 bases from J, the gap between germline ends came to 10 bases.

The chain uses TRBV6-2 or TRBV6-3 and TRBJ2-3, with TRBD2 matching 11 bases. The CDR3 has 17 amino acids. Germline-derived CDR1 and CDR2 are MNHEY and SVGEGT. V lost 3 bases, J lost 5 bases, and 10 bases stayed unmatched. CDR3 sequence: CASSYSLAGGQGDTQYF. The CDR3 DNA is TGTGCCAGCAGTTATAGTCTAGCGGGAGGCCAAGGAGATACGCAGTATTTT.

The genes are TRBV2 and TRBJ2-7; TRBD2 agrees at 10 bases. Germline V gene sequence: CDR1 SNHLY, CDR2 FYNNEI. CDR3 length: 16 amino acids. Trimming took 2 bases from V and 5 from J; bases not matched to a gene: 9. This CDR3 is CASSEIPASGSHEQYF. DNA for the CDR3: TGTGCCAGCAGTGAAATTCCCGCTAGCGGGAGCCACGAGCAGTACTTC. The complete variable domain, with remaining parts taken from reference TRBV2 and TRBJ2-7, reads EPEVTQTPSHQVTQMGQEVILRCVPISNHLYFYWYRQILGQKVEFLVSFYNNEISEKSEIFDDQFSVERPDGSNFTLKIRSTKLEDSAMYFCASSEIPASGSHEQYFGPGTRLTVT.

This clone occurred once. The CDR3 coding sequence is TGTGCCAGCAGTGACTGGAGAAGCTCCTACAATGAGCAGTTCTTC. It is translated as CASSDWRSSYNEQFF. This chain connects TRBV2 to TRBJ2-1; D gene uncertain. With 3 bases removed from V and 0 bases from J, the gap between germline ends came to 9 bases. The CDR3 runs to 15 residues. CDR1 and CDR2 (germline): SNHLY, FYNNEI.

The rearrangement joins TRBV9 to TRBJ2-3, with 10 bases lining up with TRBD2. Germline V gene data show CDR1 as SGDLS and CDR2 as YYNGEE. CDR3 length equals 20 residues. With 8 bases clipped from V and 0 bases from J, the junction kept 21 bases outside the gene matches. The CDR3 is CARLLPGEREGSNSTDTQYF. The CDR3 bases are TGTGCCAGACTTCTCCCAGGAGAGCGGGAGGGCTCTAATAGCACAGATACGCAGTATTTT. Drawing the rest from reference TRBV9 and TRBJ2-3, the complete variable domain is DSGVTQTPKHLITATGQRVTLRCSPRSGDLSVYWYQQSLDQGLQFLIQYYNGEERAKGNILERFSAQQFPDLHSELNLSSLELGDSALYFCARLLPGEREGSNSTDTQYFGPGTRLTVL.

This clone was detected once. This sequence joins TRBV12-5 and TRBJ2-2; 13 positions match TRBD2. The CDR3 runs 15 residues. CDR1 and CDR2 from the germline V gene are LGHNT and FRNRAP. V shed 5 bases and J 7 bases; nucleotides not matched to a gene: 4. The CDR3 sequence: CASGPRTSGSGELFF. The CDR3 nucleotides read TGTGCTAGTGGTCCCCGGACTAGCGGGAGCGGGGAGCTGTTTTTT.

The chain couples TRBV6-2 or TRBV6-3 to TRBJ2-7, with D perhaps matching TRBD1 (5 bases). The CDR3 contains 16 residues. Per germline, CDR1 MNHEY and CDR2 SVGEGT. V dropped 6 bases and J dropped 0 bases, with 18 bases sitting between them. The DNA for the CDR3 is TGTGCCAGCAGCCCGTCGACAGAGCTTCTCTCCTACGAGCAGTACTTC. Translating it yields CASSPSTELLSYEQYF.